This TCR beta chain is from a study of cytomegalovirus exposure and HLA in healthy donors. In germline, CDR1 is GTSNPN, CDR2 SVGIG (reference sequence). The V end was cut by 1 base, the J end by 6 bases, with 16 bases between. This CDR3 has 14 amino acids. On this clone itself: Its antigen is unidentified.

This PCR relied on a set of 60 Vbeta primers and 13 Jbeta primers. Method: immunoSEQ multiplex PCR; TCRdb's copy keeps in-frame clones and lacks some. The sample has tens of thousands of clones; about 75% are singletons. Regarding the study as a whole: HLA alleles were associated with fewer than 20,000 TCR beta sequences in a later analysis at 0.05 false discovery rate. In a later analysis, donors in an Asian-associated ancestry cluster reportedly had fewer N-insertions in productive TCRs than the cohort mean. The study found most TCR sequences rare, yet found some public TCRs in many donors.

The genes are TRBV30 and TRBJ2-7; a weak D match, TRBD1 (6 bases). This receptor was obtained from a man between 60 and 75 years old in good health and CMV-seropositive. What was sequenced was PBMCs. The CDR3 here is CAWSAGESGFEQYF. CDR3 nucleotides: TGTGCCTGGAGTGCAGGGGAATCGGGGTTCGAGCAGTACTTC.